These 26 T cell receptor beta chains originate from one sample sequenced in a study of T cell changes during pregnancy in multiple sclerosis. TCRdb's copy holds only in-frame clones and misses some; the assay was immunoSEQ multiplex PCR. This sample carries tens of thousands of clones, approximately 90% of them seen once, and the ten largest clones take around 6.9%. This material consisted of CD8+ T cells from peripheral blood mononuclear cells, taken in the first trimester of pregnancy. All receptors derive from a female donor with multiple sclerosis, enrolled in a pregnancy study.

This rearrangement joins TRBV5-8 to TRBJ1-1; 9 positions agree with TRBD1. The V gene's germline CDR1 is SGHTS and CDR2 YDEGEE. The V gene end was trimmed by 4 bases and the J gene end by 2 bases; junction bases not matched to a gene: 6. This CDR3 contains 15 residues. The chain's CDR3 is CASSRYRGRNTEAFF. DNA of the CDR3: TGTGCCAGCAGCCGGTACAGGGGGCGCAACACTGAAGCTTTCTTT.

The chain links TRBV6-4 to TRBJ2-1, with 12 bases identical to TRBD2. Unmatched junction bases numbered 7, after V lost 6 bases and J lost 7 bases. The V gene's germline CDR1 is MRHNA and CDR2 SNTAGT. The CDR3 has 15 residues. Written as DNA, the CDR3 is TGTGCCAGCAGCCGACTAGCGGGAGAAGGTAATGAGCAGTTCTTC. Its translation is CASSRLAGEGNEQFF.

The V gene is TRBV4-3, the J gene TRBJ2-7; 9 bases are shared with TRBD1. CDR1 and CDR2 from the germline V gene are LGHNA and YSLEER. The CDR3 loop spans 14 amino acids. The ends lost 4 bases at V and 0 bases at J; junction bases unmatched: 1. CDR3 DNA sequence: TGCGCCAGCAGCCCGGGACAGGGCTCCTACGAGCAGTACTTC. Amino acids: CASSPGQGSYEQYF.

The gene calls are TRBV6-5 and TRBJ2-3; 8 bases map to TRBD2. V lost 6 bases to trimming and J lost 3 bases; unmatched junction nucleotides: 8. CDR3 length: 15 residues. Germline CDR1 MNHEY, CDR2 SVGAGI. Here the CDR3 DNA reads TGTGCCAGCAGCTATTTGGCTAGCGGGACAGATACGCAGTATTTT. As protein: CASSYLASGTDTQYF.

This clone came up once. The chain joins TRBV4-1 to TRBJ2-7, with 7 bases matching TRBD1. The J segment lost 0 bases and the V segment lost 3 bases, leaving 5 bases of the junction unmatched. This CDR3 is 15 amino acids long. Germline V gives CDR1 MGHRA, CDR2 YSYEKL. The CDR3 DNA is TGCGCCAGCAGCCAGGGAACAGGGGCCTCCTACGAGCAGTACTTC. Amino acid sequence: CASSQGTGASYEQYF.

The rearrangement joins TRBV10-3 to TRBJ2-1; D perhaps matches TRBD2 (6 bases). Germline CDR1 and CDR2: ENHRY and SYGVKD. This CDR3 is built from 13 residues. V lost 7 bases to trimming and J lost 5 bases, with 12 bases between them. The DNA of the CDR3 is TGTGCCATCACGGGGACTGGCGACAATGAGCAGTTCTTC. Encoded protein: CAITGTGDNEQFF.

V gene TRBV27 combines with J gene TRBJ2-2, with D tentatively TRBD2 (6 bases). This CDR3 is 12 amino acids long. Germline loops: CDR1 MNHEY, CDR2 SMNVEV (reference sequence). The V end lost 5 bases, the J end lost 6 bases, and 7 bases lay between the germline ends. CDR3 residues: CASSRRAGELFF. CDR3 DNA sequence: TGTGCCAGCAGTCGGAGGGCCGGGGAGCTGTTTTTT.

The chain has TRBV5-4 and TRBJ2-7, with 8 bases identical to TRBD1. Germline trimming cut 4 bases from V and 5 bases from J; bases unmatched to any gene: 8. The CDR3 extends over 14 amino acids. Germline-derived CDR1 and CDR2 are SGHNT and YYREEE (reference sequence). The CDR3 here is CASSLTGARHEQYF. The CDR3 region has the DNA TGTGCCAGCAGCCTGACAGGGGCCCGCCACGAGCAGTACTTC. Full variable domain (outside the CDR3, taken from reference TRBV5-4 and TRBJ2-7): ETGVTQSPTHLIKTRGQQVTLRCSSQSGHNTVSWYQQALGQGPQFIFQYYREEENGRGNFPPRFSGLQFPNYSSELNVNALELDDSALYLCASSLTGARHEQYFGPGTRLTVT.

This clone turned up a few times. This chain joins TRBV5-1 and TRBJ2-7; 7 nucleotides match TRBD2. V was pared by 3 bases and J by 0 bases, with 15 bases of the junction left unmatched. CDR1 SGHRS and CDR2 YFSETQ come from the germline V gene. The CDR3 spans 18 residues. Here the CDR3 DNA reads TGCGCCAGCAGCTCGCTAGCGAGCGGGGTCCCCAGCTCCTACGAGCAGTACTTC. Translating it yields CASSSLASGVPSSYEQYF. Filled out from reference TRBV5-1 and TRBJ2-7, the complete variable domain reads KAGVTQTPRYLIKTRGQQVTLSCSPISGHRSVSWYQQTPGQGLQFLFEYFSETQRNKGNFPGRFSGRQFSNSRSEMNVSTLELGDSALYLCASSSLASGVPSSYEQYFGPGTRLTVT.

The chain carries TRBV7-2 and TRBJ2-7; TRBD2 agrees at 7 bases. With V trimmed by 0 bases and J by 8 bases, 19 bases remained unmatched. This CDR3 is 18 amino acids long. Germline V lookup: CDR1 SGHTA, CDR2 FQGNSA. The DNA for the CDR3 is TGTGCCAGCAGCTTAGCTTGGGGTCTGGTGGCGGGAGAAGGGCAGCAGTACTTC. Translating gives CASSLAWGLVAGEGQQYF.

The rearrangement joins TRBV9 to TRBJ2-5, with TRBD2 matching 7 bases. The CDR3 spans 16 residues. CDR1 and CDR2 from the germline V gene are SGDLS and YYNGEE. V was pared by 4 bases and J by 5 bases, with 14 bases of the junction left unmatched. CDR3 DNA: TGTGCCAGCAGCCCCAGGGACTACGGGATCGTTGAGACCCAGTACTTC. Translating it yields CASSPRDYGIVETQYF.

The chain couples TRBV29-1 to TRBJ2-2, with TRBD1 as a possible D gene (5 bases). Trimming removed 6 bases at V and 2 bases at J, with 10 bases between. The CDR3 spans 13 residues. CDR1 is SQVTM, CDR2 ANQGSEA, per germline. This CDR3 reads CSVATANTGELFF. The CDR3 DNA sequence: TGCAGCGTAGCGACAGCCAACACCGGGGAGCTGTTTTTT.

The chain joins TRBV2 to TRBJ2-7, with 8 bases lining up with TRBD2. The CDR3 has 14 residues. Germline values: CDR1 SNHLY, CDR2 FYNNEI. Losses at the gene ends were 3 bases for V and 2 bases for J; bases not matched to a gene: 3. The CDR3 nucleotides read TGTGCCAGCAGTGACGGGGGACTAGCCTACGAGCAGTACTTC. It is translated as CASSDGGLAYEQYF.

The chain employs TRBV6-5 and TRBJ2-2, with 7 bases lining up with TRBD2. CDR3 length: 16 amino acids. V trimming: 1 base; J trimming: 1 base; junction bases outside the gene matches: 3. Germline-derived CDR1 and CDR2 are MNHEY and SVGAGI. This chain's CDR3 is CASSYFPSGNTGELFF. CDR3 DNA: TGTGCCAGCAGTTACTTTCCTAGCGGGAACACCGGGGAGCTGTTTTTT.

The rearrangement links TRBV4-1 to TRBJ2-5; 14 bases line up with TRBD2. Germline V lookup: CDR1 MGHRA, CDR2 YSYEKL. The CDR3 is 20 residues long. V was clipped by 2 bases and J by 1 base; unmatched bases: 12. This chain's CDR3 is CASSQLGLAGDPRLQETQYF. CDR3 sequence (DNA): TGCGCCAGCAGCCAACTGGGACTAGCGGGAGATCCCCGGCTCCAAGAGACCCAGTACTTC.

In this sample, this clone turned up many times. This chain joins TRBV4-2 and TRBJ2-1, with 11 positions matching TRBD2. After removal of 0 bases from V and 2 bases from J, the junction contained 0 bases not matched to a gene. Per the germline V gene, CDR1 is LGHNA and CDR2 is YNFKEQ. The CDR3 is 16 amino acids. In DNA form, the CDR3 reads TGTGCCAGCAGCCAAGAGACTAGCGGGGCCTACAATGAGCAGTTCTTC. It is translated as CASSQETSGAYNEQFF.

This clone was seen just once. The V call is TRBV12-5, the J call TRBJ1-5; D unclear. Trimming took off 2 bases at V and 8 bases at J, with 4 bases between the two ends. Germline V gene sequence: CDR1 LGHNT, CDR2 FRNRAP. The CDR3 runs to 11 residues. The CDR3 spells CASGLTEPQHF. DNA of the CDR3: TGTGCTAGTGGTTTGACTGAGCCCCAGCATTTT. Full variable domain (outside the CDR3, taken from reference TRBV12-5 and TRBJ1-5): DARVTQTPRHKVTEMGQEVTMRCQPILGHNTVFWYRQTMMQGLELLAYFRNRAPLDDSGMPKDRFSAEMPDATLATLKIQPSEPRDSAVYFCASGLTEPQHFGDGTRLSIL.

The V gene is TRBV28, the J gene TRBJ2-1; 7 positions match TRBD1. This CDR3 has 15 amino acids. Looked up from germline, CDR1 is MDHEN and CDR2 is SYDVKM. V lost 4 bases to trimming and J lost 9 bases; unmatched junction nucleotides: 12. The CDR3 loop is CASSSPQTGNPEQFF. CDR3 bases: TGTGCCAGCAGTTCACCTCAGACAGGGAACCCTGAGCAGTTCTTC.

This clone was counted once. Given the absence of the conserved phenylalanine or tryptophan at the CDR3 end, a read error is likely. It is unclear where the CDR3 begins or ends on the DNA, so no DNA is shown, and the CDR3 is as TCRdb lists it. The chain joins TRBV28 to TRBJ2-7; TRBD2 is taken as the D call from the table, unchecked against the DNA. In germline, CDR1 is MDHEN, CDR2 SYDVKM. Ends included, the CDR3 has 9 residues. This chain's CDR3 is CASSRRLAG.

CDR3 sequence reads: CASSSSGGSGANVLTF. CDR3 sequence (DNA): TGTGCCAGCAGTTCATCAGGGGGCTCTGGGGCCAACGTCCTGACTTTC. The chain links TRBV27 to TRBJ2-6, with TRBD1 matching 7 bases. This CDR3 contains 16 residues. The V and J ends lost 4 bases and 0 bases, in that order; junction bases with no gene match: 3. Germline CDR1 reads MNHEY; CDR2 reads SMNVEV (reference sequence). The full variable domain, completed using reference TRBV27 and TRBJ2-6, is EAQVTQNPRYLITVTGKKLTVTCSQNMNHEYMSWYRQDPGLGLRQIYYSMNVEVTDKGDVPEGYKVSRKEKRNFPLILESPSPNQTSLYFCASSSSGGSGANVLTFGAGSRLTVL.

The rearrangement links TRBV25-1 to TRBJ2-2; 7 nucleotides match TRBD2. V shed 5 bases, J shed 3 bases, and the junction held 3 bases outside the gene matches. Per germline, CDR1 MGHDK and CDR2 SYGVNS. This CDR3 comprises 14 residues. The CDR3 region has the DNA TGTGCCAGCAGTAACGCGGGAGACACCGGGGAGCTGTTTTTT. It is translated as CASSNAGDTGELFF.

This sequence joins TRBV7-6 and TRBJ2-1; 11 bases match TRBD2. V shed 4 bases and J 4 bases; nucleotides not matched to a gene: 6. From germline, CDR1 is SGHVS and CDR2 FNYEAQ. The CDR3 runs 16 residues. The chain's CDR3 is CASSSPGTSGYNEQFF. In DNA form, the CDR3 reads TGTGCCAGCAGCTCCCCTGGGACTAGCGGTTACAATGAGCAGTTCTTC.

The rearrangement links TRBV7-2 to TRBJ2-3; TRBD1 is a possible D gene (6 bases). From germline, CDR1 is SGHTA and CDR2 FQGNSA. The V gene lost 5 bases and the J gene lost 4 bases, with 13 bases spanning the gap. The CDR3 totals 14 residues. DNA of the CDR3: TGTGCCAGCAGCGATCCGGACAGACCAGATACGCAGTATTTT. It codes for CASSDPDRPDTQYF.

This clone was recorded only once. The rearrangement joins TRBV13 to TRBJ2-7; a weak D match, TRBD2 (6 bases). Looked up from germline, CDR1 is PRHDT and CDR2 is FYEKMQ (reference sequence). Between the trimmed V and J ends, which lost 5 bases and 3 bases, there was a span of 20 bases. The length of the CDR3 is 16 residues. This chain's CDR3 is CASSTNFGTGDYEQYF. CDR3 coding DNA: TGTGCCAGCAGCACGAATTTCGGGACTGGAGACTACGAGCAGTACTTC.

The chain couples TRBV4-3 to TRBJ2-2, with 7 bases matching TRBD1. The CDR3 contains 17 residues. Germline lookup yields CDR1 LGHNA and CDR2 YSLEER. Losses at the gene ends were 4 bases for V and 0 bases for J; bases not matched to a gene: 8. The CDR3 sequence is CASSLVTGESNTGELFF. CDR3 sequence (DNA): TGCGCCAGCAGCCTTGTTACAGGGGAATCGAACACCGGGGAGCTGTTTTTT.

This chain connects TRBV7-8 to TRBJ2-5, with TRBD1 identical over 10 bases. Germline trimming cut 1 base from V and 5 bases from J; bases unmatched to any gene: 4. Germline V CDR1 and CDR2: SGHVS, FQNEAQ. This CDR3 has 15 amino acids. This CDR3 is CASSLGQGAGETQYF. DNA of the CDR3: TGTGCCAGCAGCTTAGGACAGGGGGCGGGGGAGACCCAGTACTTC.